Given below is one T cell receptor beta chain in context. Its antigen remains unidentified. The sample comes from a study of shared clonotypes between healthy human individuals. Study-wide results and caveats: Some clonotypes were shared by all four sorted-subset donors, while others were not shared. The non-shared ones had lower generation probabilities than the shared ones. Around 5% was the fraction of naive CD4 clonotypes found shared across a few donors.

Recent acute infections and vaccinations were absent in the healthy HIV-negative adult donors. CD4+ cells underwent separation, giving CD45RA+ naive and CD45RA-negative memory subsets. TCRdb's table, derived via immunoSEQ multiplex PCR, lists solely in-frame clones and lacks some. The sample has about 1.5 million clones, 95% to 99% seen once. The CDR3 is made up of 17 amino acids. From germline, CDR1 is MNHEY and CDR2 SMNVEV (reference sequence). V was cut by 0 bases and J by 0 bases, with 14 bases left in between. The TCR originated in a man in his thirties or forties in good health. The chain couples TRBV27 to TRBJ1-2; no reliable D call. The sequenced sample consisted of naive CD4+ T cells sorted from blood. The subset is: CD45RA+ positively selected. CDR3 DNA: TGTGCCAGCAGTTTATCCCTCCCTTCCGTAGCTAACTATGGCTACACCTTC. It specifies CASSLSLPSVANYGYTF.